This is a list of T cell receptor beta chains from one sample in a study of blood T cell repertoires in COVID-19. Sequencing used immunoSEQ multiplex PCR; TCRdb keeps in-frame clones, though not all of them. The sample records 84,000 or so clones, more than 80% being singletons. Sequencing was performed on peripheral blood. The receptors here all came from a human donor in a cohort sampled during active COVID-19. The CDR3 runs from the conserved cysteine through the conserved F or W. Fields, in order: D gene, clone size, J gene, V gene, CDR3 protein, CDR3 DNA. A D gene is named only where the DNA matches it firmly. Only part of the rows carry a size: once, few, many, or a class if the clone is expanded.

d_call: TRBD1
clone_size: once
j_call: TRBJ2-1
v_call: TRBV5-6
cdr3_aa: CASSLAGRGRGEQFF
cdr3_nt: TGTGCCAGCAGCTTGGCCGGCAGGGGGCGCGGTGAGCAGTTCTTC

d_call: TRBD2
clone_size: -
j_call: TRBJ2-3
v_call: TRBV30
cdr3_aa: CAWSVVRGGLADTQYF
cdr3_nt: TGTGCCTGGAGTGTCGTGCGGGGGGGCCTAGCAGATACGCAGTATTTT

d_call: TRBD1
clone_size: -
j_call: TRBJ1-6
v_call: TRBV14
cdr3_aa: CASSPRDRGSYNSPLHF
cdr3_nt: TGTGCCAGCAGCCCACGCGACAGGGGGTCCTATAATTCACCCCTCCACTTT

d_call: -
clone_size: -
j_call: TRBJ2-2
v_call: TRBV6-2/TRBV6-3
cdr3_aa: CASSYYGAGDTGELFF
cdr3_nt: TGTGCCAGCAGTTACTACGGGGCAGGGGACACCGGGGAGCTGTTTTTT

d_call: -
clone_size: -
j_call: TRBJ1-6
v_call: TRBV7-9
cdr3_aa: CASSSPAGHNSPLHF
cdr3_nt: TGTGCCAGCAGCTCCCCGGCGGGTCATAATTCACCCCTCCACTTT

d_call: TRBD1
clone_size: -
j_call: TRBJ2-7
v_call: TRBV10-1
cdr3_aa: CASSEGGRDSCYEQYF
cdr3_nt: TGCGCCAGCAGTGAGGGGGGTCGGGACAGCTGCTACGAGCAGTACTTC

d_call: -
clone_size: -
j_call: TRBJ1-4
v_call: TRBV4-3
cdr3_aa: CASSPGEGDEKLFF
cdr3_nt: TGCGCCAGCAGCCCGGGGGAGGGTGATGAAAAACTGTTTTTT

d_call: TRBD1
clone_size: once
j_call: TRBJ1-4
v_call: TRBV4-1
cdr3_aa: CASSTGQGLPNEKLFF
cdr3_nt: TGCGCCAGCAGCACCGGACAGGGACTCCCTAATGAAAAACTGTTTTTT

d_call: -
clone_size: few
j_call: TRBJ2-7
v_call: TRBV5-6
cdr3_aa: CASSLYLVAKTSSYEQYF
cdr3_nt: TGTGCCAGCAGCTTGTACTTAGTTGCGAAGACTAGCTCCTACGAGCAGTACTTC

d_call: TRBD1
clone_size: -
j_call: TRBJ2-7
v_call: TRBV28
cdr3_aa: CASTGWGQGRSYEQYF
cdr3_nt: TGTGCCAGCACCGGTTGGGGACAGGGGAGATCCTACGAGCAGTACTTC

d_call: TRBD2
clone_size: -
j_call: TRBJ2-7
v_call: TRBV7-6
cdr3_aa: CASSLVLAGAGSEQYF
cdr3_nt: TGTGCCAGCAGCTTAGTCTTAGCGGGGGCTGGTAGCGAGCAGTACTTC

d_call: TRBD1
clone_size: -
j_call: TRBJ2-7
v_call: TRBV19
cdr3_aa: CASSTQGQGMKQYF
cdr3_nt: TGTGCCAGTAGCACACAAGGACAGGGAATGAAGCAGTACTTC

d_call: TRBD2
clone_size: -
j_call: TRBJ2-3
v_call: TRBV9
cdr3_aa: CASSGPSGGQGDTQYF
cdr3_nt: TGTGCCAGCAGCGGCCCTAGCGGGGGCCAGGGGGATACGCAGTATTTT

d_call: -
clone_size: -
j_call: TRBJ1-2
v_call: TRBV9
cdr3_aa: CASSDGGVNYGYTF
cdr3_nt: TGTGCCAGCAGCGACGGGGGAGTGAACTATGGCTACACCTTC

d_call: -
clone_size: -
j_call: TRBJ2-3
v_call: TRBV7-9
cdr3_aa: CASSLAAGFSTDTQYF
cdr3_nt: TGTGCCAGCAGCTTAGCGGCAGGCTTTAGCACAGATACGCAGTATTTT

d_call: TRBD1
clone_size: -
j_call: TRBJ2-1
v_call: TRBV2
cdr3_aa: CASRGQSSYNEQFF
cdr3_nt: TGTGCCAGCAGGGGACAGAGCTCCTACAATGAGCAGTTCTTC

d_call: TRBD2
clone_size: -
j_call: TRBJ2-1
v_call: TRBV28
cdr3_aa: CAGGTSGGASEQFF
cdr3_nt: TGTGCCGGCGGGACTAGCGGGGGGGCAAGTGAGCAGTTCTTC

d_call: -
clone_size: many
j_call: TRBJ1-3
v_call: TRBV6-5
cdr3_aa: CASSPYSSGNTIYF
cdr3_nt: TGTGCCAGCTCCCCTTATAGCTCTGGAAACACCATATATTTT

d_call: TRBD1
clone_size: -
j_call: TRBJ1-2
v_call: TRBV20-1
cdr3_aa: CSTDRGLGYTF
cdr3_nt: TGCAGTACAGACAGGGGGCTGGGCTACACCTTC

d_call: -
clone_size: -
j_call: TRBJ1-4
v_call: TRBV30
cdr3_aa: CAWRAAGANEKLFF
cdr3_nt: TGTGCCTGGAGGGCTGCAGGGGCTAATGAAAAACTGTTTTTT

d_call: -
clone_size: -
j_call: TRBJ2-1
v_call: TRBV5-5
cdr3_aa: CASSLAPGYNEQFF
cdr3_nt: TGTGCCAGCAGCTTGGCCCCAGGGTACAATGAGCAGTTCTTC

d_call: -
clone_size: -
j_call: TRBJ2-7
v_call: TRBV11-3
cdr3_aa: CASSLEAGSYEQYF
cdr3_nt: TGTGCCAGCAGCTTAGAGGCAGGGTCCTACGAGCAGTACTTC

d_call: -
clone_size: few
j_call: TRBJ1-5
v_call: TRBV5-1
cdr3_aa: CASNFETGTHVWNQPQHF
cdr3_nt: TGCGCCAGCAACTTCGAGACCGGGACTCACGTCTGGAATCAGCCCCAGCATTTT

d_call: TRBD1
clone_size: few
j_call: TRBJ1-5
v_call: TRBV6-5
cdr3_aa: CASSYTGDQPQHF
cdr3_nt: TGTGCCAGCAGTTACACAGGGGATCAGCCCCAGCATTTT